The entry below describes one TCR beta chain. Its antigen is undetermined. The authors' processing: Because ImmunoSEQ provided only junction sequences with no quality scores, the filtering differed. Method: immunoSEQ multiplex PCR; TCRdb's copy keeps in-frame clones and lacks some. For V, J and clone size, that table is used; D and trimming come from the DNA. The sample includes over a million clones, about 80% of them seen just once. The data derive from a study of shared clonotypes between healthy human individuals. Study-level information: Aged 18 to 49, the donors were a couple of women and a few men. Whole-study results and caveats: In this cohort, only blood was sampled, and tissue repertoires likely differ. The low donor count limited represented genetic and exposure-history diversity.

After removal of 1 base from V and 1 base from J, the junction contained 3 bases not matched to a gene. The CDR3 extends over 15 amino acids. CDR1 and CDR2 from the germline V gene are SGHTA and FQGNSA. This clonotype originated in a man aged 18 to 30 in good health. The J gene is TRBJ1-1, the V gene TRBV7-2; 7 nucleotides match TRBD1. The sequenced sample was memory CD4+ T cells sorted from blood. This sample's subset: CD45RA-negative fraction. The CDR3 nucleotides are TGTGCCAGCAGCTTAGAAGGGGGCGGGAACACTGAAGCTTTCTTT. Its protein is CASSLEGGGNTEAFF.